A selection of T cell receptor beta chains follows, all from one sample in a study of OX40 agonist ivuxolimab in advanced cancers. Assay: immunoSEQ multiplex PCR; the TCRdb copy retains only in-frame clones and omits some. The sample yields approximately 10,000 clones, approximately 89% seen once. Sample: CD4+ or CD8+ T cells sorted from blood, taken in a trial of the OX40 agonist ivuxolimab. All receptors derive from an adult with an advanced solid tumor such as melanoma, head and neck, liver or kidney cancer. Each CDR3 is given with its conserved first and last residue. A D gene is named only where the DNA matches it firmly. The size field is filled for only some rows; it gives once, few, many or a size class.

clone_size j_call d_call v_call cdr3_nt cdr3_aa
NA TRBJ2-3 TRBD1 TRBV7-9 TGTGCCAGCAGCTATACGGGACAGGGGTTCGCAGATACGCAGTATTTT CASSYTGQGFADTQYF
NA TRBJ2-1 TRBD2 TRBV19 TGTGCCAGTAGTATACTAGCGGGAGTCGATGAGCAGTTCTTC CASSILAGVDEQFF
NA TRBJ2-3 NA TRBV29-1 TGCAGCGTTGAAGAGTGGGAGAAGACTAGCACAGATACGCAGTATTTT CSVEEWEKTSTDTQYF
NA TRBJ2-7 NA TRBV28 TGTGCCAGCAAAGAAACGGGAGCTGGCTACGAGCAGTACTTC CASKETGAGYEQYF
NA TRBJ2-5 TRBD1 TRBV2 TGTGCCAGCAGACCCGGGACAGGGGTCTTTGAGACCCAGTACTTC CASRPGTGVFETQYF
NA TRBJ2-7 NA TRBV11-2 TGTGCCAGCAGCTTAGATCGGTGGGAGGCCCCCTACGAGCAGTACTTC CASSLDRWEAPYEQYF
medium-sized TRBJ2-2 TRBD2 TRBV15 TGTGCCACCACATTAGCGGGAGGGCACACCGGGGAGCTGTTTTTT CATTLAGGHTGELFF
NA TRBJ2-1 NA TRBV29-1 TGCAGCGTCCAAGGGTGGGAGCTCTCCTACAATGAGCAGTTCTTC CSVQGWELSYNEQFF
once TRBJ2-7 NA TRBV5-5 TGTGCCAGCAGCTGGGGAGGGGGCTCGAGGGAGCAGTACTTC CASSWGGGSREQYF
NA TRBJ1-5 NA TRBV7-8 TGTGCCAGCAGCTTAGAAGGGAATAGCAATCAGCCCCAGCATTTT CASSLEGNSNQPQHF
NA TRBJ1-4 NA TRBV28 TGTGCCAGCAGCCCCGCCCGGGACCTAAATGAAAAACTGTTTTTT CASSPARDLNEKLFF
NA TRBJ2-3 NA TRBV7-9 TGTGCCAGCAGCTTTCTGGTTCGGACAGATACGCAGTATTTT CASSFLVRTDTQYF
medium-sized TRBJ2-7 NA TRBV5-4 TGTGCCAGCAGCTTGTCCGCCGGGGGCGTCTACGAGCAGTACTTC CASSLSAGGVYEQYF
once TRBJ2-3 NA TRBV7-2 TGTGCCAGCAGCTTCTTAGCGGCATCTAGCACAGATACGCAGTATTTT CASSFLAASSTDTQYF
NA TRBJ1-1 NA TRBV6-1 TGTGCCAGCAGTGATTTCCAGGGAGGAACTGAAGCTTTCTTT CASSDFQGGTEAFF
NA TRBJ2-5 NA TRBV27 TGTGCCAGCAGTTCATCTCTGAAGACCGGGACAGACCTCGGAGGGGCCCAGTACTTC CASSSSLKTGTDLGGAQYF
NA TRBJ2-5 NA TRBV2 TGTGCCAGCAGTGAAAATGCATTCTTAGAGACTAGAGGGAGCCAAGAGACCCAGTACTTC CASSENAFLETRGSQETQYF
NA TRBJ2-7 NA TRBV6-6 TGTGCCAGCAGTTACTCACACGAGCAGTACTTC CASSYSHEQYF
NA TRBJ2-1 TRBD1 TRBV7-7 TGTGCTAGCAGCTTAGGGACAGGACCGAACAATGAGCAGTTCTTC CASSLGTGPNNEQFF
NA TRBJ1-2 NA TRBV13 TGTGCCAGCGCTCCCTATGGGCAGTTGGTCTTCTATGGCTACACCTTC CASAPYGQLVFYGYTF
NA TRBJ1-4 TRBD1 TRBV6-5 TGTGCCAGCACCCAGCGGGGACAGCATAATGAAAAACTGTTTTTT CASTQRGQHNEKLFF
NA TRBJ1-1 TRBD1 TRBV30 TGTGCCTGGAGTGTGACAGGGGGCTCTGAAGCTTTCTTT CAWSVTGGSEAFF